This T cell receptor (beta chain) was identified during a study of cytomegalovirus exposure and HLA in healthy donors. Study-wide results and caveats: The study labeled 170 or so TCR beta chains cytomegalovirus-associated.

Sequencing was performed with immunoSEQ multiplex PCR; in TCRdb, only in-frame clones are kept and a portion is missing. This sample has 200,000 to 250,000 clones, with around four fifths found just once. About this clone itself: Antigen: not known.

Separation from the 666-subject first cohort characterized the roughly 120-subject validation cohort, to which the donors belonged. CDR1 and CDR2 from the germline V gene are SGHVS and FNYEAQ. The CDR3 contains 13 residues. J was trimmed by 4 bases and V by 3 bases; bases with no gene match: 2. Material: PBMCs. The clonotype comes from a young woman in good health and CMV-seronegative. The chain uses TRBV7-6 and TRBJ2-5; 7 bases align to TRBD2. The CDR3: CASSFAGAETQYF. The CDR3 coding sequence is TGTGCCAGCAGCTTCGCGGGAGCAGAGACCCAGTACTTC.